One sample yielded the 6 T cell receptor beta chains listed below, sequenced in a study of shared clonotypes between healthy human individuals. Profiling relied on immunoSEQ multiplex PCR, and the TCRdb table lists in-frame clones only, not all of them. Here the sample spans 400,000 to 500,000 clones, 79% being singletons. Specimen: PBMCs. These receptors originate from a woman between 40 and 55 years old in good health. Some clones in this sample may be carry-over from other donors' samples.

The sample holds one count of this clone. This chain links TRBV5-1 with TRBJ1-2; 7 bases line up with TRBD1. This CDR3 has 15 residues. V trimming: 2 bases; J trimming: 4 bases; junction bases outside the gene matches: 8. Germline CDR1 SGHRS, CDR2 YFSETQ. CDR3 in amino acids: CASSFASTGSYGYTF. Here the CDR3 DNA reads TGCGCCAGCAGCTTTGCTTCGACAGGGTCCTATGGCTACACCTTC.

The rearrangement joins TRBV5-1 to TRBJ2-1; D tentatively fits TRBD1 or TRBD2 (5 bases each). V was trimmed by 6 bases and J by 8 bases, leaving 24 bases between them. Germline CDR1 is SGHRS and CDR2 is YFSETQ. The CDR3 totals 16 residues. The CDR3 DNA is TGCGCCAGCACACCTGAGGGGTGGTATGGGGTCGATGAGCAGTTCTTC. This sequence encodes CASTPEGWYGVDEQFF. Using reference TRBV5-1 and TRBJ2-1 for the parts outside the CDR3, the full variable domain is KAGVTQTPRYLIKTRGQQVTLSCSPISGHRSVSWYQQTPGQGLQFLFEYFSETQRNKGNFPGRFSGRQFSNSRSEMNVSTLELGDSALYLCASTPEGWYGVDEQFFGPGTRLTVL.

V is TRBV4-1 and J is TRBJ2-3; TRBD2 matches at 12 bases. CDR1 is MGHRA, CDR2 YSYEKL, per germline. The CDR3 is 15 residues long. V lost 4 bases and J lost 6; bases outside the gene matches: 5. CDR3 sequence: CASSRMGLAGDTQYF. CDR3 coding DNA: TGCGCCAGCAGCCGGATGGGACTAGCGGGTGATACGCAGTATTTT.

The V call is TRBV10-3, the J call TRBJ2-1; the D gene could be TRBD1 or TRBD2 (6 bases each). This CDR3 region has 20 residues. Germline V gene data show CDR1 as ENHRY and CDR2 as SYGVKD. Trimming cost V 0 bases and J 0 bases, with 21 bases left between them. The CDR3 nucleotides read TGTGCCATCAGTGAGTCAACGGGGGCGCCCAGCGGTAGCTCCTACAATGAGCAGTTCTTC. The encoded protein is CAISESTGAPSGSSYNEQFF.

The chain recombines TRBV6-6 with TRBJ2-7; D not resolved. The germline CDR1 and CDR2 sequences are MNHNY and SVGAGI (reference sequence). CDR3 length equals 12 residues. V lost 5 bases, J lost 4 bases, and 9 bases lay in between. CDR3 region: CASSPNQYEQYF. DNA for the CDR3: TGTGCCAGCAGTCCCAACCAATACGAGCAGTACTTC.

V is TRBV7-8 and J is TRBJ2-7; 8 bases line up with TRBD1. CDR3 length: 13 residues. Trimming cost V 5 bases and J 5 bases; bases outside gene matches: 5. CDR1 is SGHVS, CDR2 FQNEAQ, per germline. CDR3 nucleotides: TGTGCCAGCAGCATGGGACAGGTCGACGAGCAGTACTTC. Amino acids: CASSMGQVDEQYF.